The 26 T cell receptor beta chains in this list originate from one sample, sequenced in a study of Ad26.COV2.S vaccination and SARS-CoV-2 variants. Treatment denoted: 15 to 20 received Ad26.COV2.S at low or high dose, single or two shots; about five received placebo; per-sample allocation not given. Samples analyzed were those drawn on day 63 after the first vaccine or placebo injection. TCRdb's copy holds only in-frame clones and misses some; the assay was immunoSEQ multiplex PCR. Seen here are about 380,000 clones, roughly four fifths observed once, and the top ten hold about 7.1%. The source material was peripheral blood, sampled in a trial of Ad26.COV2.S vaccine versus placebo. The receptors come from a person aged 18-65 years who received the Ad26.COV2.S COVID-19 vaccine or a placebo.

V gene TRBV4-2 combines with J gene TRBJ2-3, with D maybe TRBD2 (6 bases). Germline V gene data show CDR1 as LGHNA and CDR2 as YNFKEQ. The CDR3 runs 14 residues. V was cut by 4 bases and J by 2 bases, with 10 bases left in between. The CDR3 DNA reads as TGTGCCAGCAGCCCAGTGCGGGACACAGATACGCAGTATTTT. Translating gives CASSPVRDTDTQYF.

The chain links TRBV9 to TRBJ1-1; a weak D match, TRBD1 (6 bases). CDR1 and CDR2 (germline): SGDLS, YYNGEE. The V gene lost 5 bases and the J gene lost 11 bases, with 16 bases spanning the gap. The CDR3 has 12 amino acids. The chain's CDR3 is CASSGGRTGAFF. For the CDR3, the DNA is TGTGCCAGCAGTGGGGGCCGCACAGGGGCTTTCTTT.

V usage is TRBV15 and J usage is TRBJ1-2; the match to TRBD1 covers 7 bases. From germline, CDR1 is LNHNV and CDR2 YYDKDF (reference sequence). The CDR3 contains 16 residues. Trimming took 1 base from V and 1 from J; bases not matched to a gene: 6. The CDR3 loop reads CATSRGRGQDNYGYTF. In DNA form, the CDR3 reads TGTGCCACCAGCAGAGGGAGGGGGCAAGATAACTATGGCTACACCTTC.

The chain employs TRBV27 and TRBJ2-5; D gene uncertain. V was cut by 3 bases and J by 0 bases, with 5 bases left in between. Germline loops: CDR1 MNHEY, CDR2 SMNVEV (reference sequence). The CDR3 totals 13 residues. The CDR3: CASSFNYQETQYF. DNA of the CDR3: TGTGCCAGCAGTTTCAACTACCAAGAGACCCAGTACTTC.

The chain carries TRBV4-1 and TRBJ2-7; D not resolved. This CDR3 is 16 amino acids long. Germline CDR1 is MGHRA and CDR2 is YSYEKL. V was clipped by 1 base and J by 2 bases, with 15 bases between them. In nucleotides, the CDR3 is TGCGCCAGCAGCCAAGTAGGTCGTATCAGGCCCTACGAGCAGTACTTC. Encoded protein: CASSQVGRIRPYEQYF.

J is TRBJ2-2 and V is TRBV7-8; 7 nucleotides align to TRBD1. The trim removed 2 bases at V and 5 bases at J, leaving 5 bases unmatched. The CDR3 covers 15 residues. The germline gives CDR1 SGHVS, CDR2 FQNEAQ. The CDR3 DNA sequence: TGTGCCAGCAGCTTAAGACAGGGTGGTACCGGGGAGCTGTTTTTT. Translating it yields CASSLRQGGTGELFF.

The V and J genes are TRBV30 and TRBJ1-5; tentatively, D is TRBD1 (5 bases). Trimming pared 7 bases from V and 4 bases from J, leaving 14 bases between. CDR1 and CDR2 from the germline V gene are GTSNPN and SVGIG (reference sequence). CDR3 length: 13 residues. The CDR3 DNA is TGTGCCTCGGAATTCGGGGGGAATCAGCCCCAGCATTTT. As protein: CASEFGGNQPQHF.

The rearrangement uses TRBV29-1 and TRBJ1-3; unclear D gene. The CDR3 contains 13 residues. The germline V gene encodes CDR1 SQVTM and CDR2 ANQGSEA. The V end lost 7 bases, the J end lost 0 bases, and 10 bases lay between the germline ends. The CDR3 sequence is CSASGYSGNTIYF. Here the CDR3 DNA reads TGCAGCGCCTCGGGATACTCTGGAAACACCATATATTTT. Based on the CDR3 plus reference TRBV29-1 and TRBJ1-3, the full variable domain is SAVISQKPSRDICQRGTSLTIQCQVDSQVTMMFWYRQQPGQSLTLIATANQGSEATYESGFVIDKFPISRPNLTFSTLTVSNMSPEDSSIYLCSASGYSGNTIYFGEGSWLTVV.

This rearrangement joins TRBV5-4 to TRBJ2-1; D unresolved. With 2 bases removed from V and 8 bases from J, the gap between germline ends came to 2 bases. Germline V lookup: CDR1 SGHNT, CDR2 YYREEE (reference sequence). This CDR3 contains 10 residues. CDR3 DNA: TGTGCCAGCAGCTTTCATGAGCAGTTCTTC. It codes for CASSFHEQFF.

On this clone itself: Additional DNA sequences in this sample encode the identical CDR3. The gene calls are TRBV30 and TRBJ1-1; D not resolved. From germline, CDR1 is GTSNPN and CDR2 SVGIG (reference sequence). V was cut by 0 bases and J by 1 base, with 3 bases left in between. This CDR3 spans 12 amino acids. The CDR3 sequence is CAWSVGNTEAFF. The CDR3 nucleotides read TGTGCCTGGAGTGTAGGGAACACTGAAGCTTTCTTT.

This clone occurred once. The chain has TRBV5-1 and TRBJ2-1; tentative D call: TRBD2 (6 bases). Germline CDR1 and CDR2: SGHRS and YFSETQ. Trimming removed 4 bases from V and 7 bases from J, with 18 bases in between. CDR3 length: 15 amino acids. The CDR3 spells CASSRGNRVLNEQFF. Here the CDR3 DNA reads TGCGCCAGCAGCCGGGGGAATAGAGTCCTTAATGAGCAGTTCTTC.

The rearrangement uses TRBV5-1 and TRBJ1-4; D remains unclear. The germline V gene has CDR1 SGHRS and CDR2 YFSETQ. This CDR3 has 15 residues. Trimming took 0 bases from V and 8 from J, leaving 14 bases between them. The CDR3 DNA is TGCGCCAGCAGCTTGGTTGGGGAAGGAGGGGAAAAACTGTTTTTT. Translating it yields CASSLVGEGGEKLFF.

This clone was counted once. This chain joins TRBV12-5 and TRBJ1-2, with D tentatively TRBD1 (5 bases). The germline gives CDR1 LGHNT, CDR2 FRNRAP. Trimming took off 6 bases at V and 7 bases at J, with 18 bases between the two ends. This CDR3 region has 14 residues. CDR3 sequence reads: CASGKGEARGGYTF. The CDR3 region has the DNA TGTGCTAGTGGCAAAGGGGAGGCTCGGGGTGGCTACACCTTC. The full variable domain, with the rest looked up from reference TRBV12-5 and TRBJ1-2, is DARVTQTPRHKVTEMGQEVTMRCQPILGHNTVFWYRQTMMQGLELLAYFRNRAPLDDSGMPKDRFSAEMPDATLATLKIQPSEPRDSAVYFCASGKGEARGGYTFGSGTRLTVV.

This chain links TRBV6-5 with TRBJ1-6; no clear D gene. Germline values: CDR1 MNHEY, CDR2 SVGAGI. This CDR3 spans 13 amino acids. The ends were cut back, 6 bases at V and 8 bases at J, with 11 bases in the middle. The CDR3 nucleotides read TGTGCCAGCAGGTTGGACGGGGATTCACCCCTCCACTTT. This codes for CASRLDGDSPLHF.

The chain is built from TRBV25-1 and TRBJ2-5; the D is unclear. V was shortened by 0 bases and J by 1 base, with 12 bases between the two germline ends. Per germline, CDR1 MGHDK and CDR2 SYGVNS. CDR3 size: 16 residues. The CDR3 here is CASSEYLGESQETQYF. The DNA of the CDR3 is TGTGCCAGCAGTGAATATCTTGGTGAGAGCCAAGAGACCCAGTACTTC.

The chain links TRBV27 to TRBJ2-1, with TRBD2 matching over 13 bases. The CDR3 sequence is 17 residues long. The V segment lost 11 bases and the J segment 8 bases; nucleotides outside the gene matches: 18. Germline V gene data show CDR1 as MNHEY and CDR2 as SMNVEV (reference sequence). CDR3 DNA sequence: TGTGCCTCCCGAGGGGCCCTGGGACTAGCGGGATCCGATGAGCAGTTCTTC. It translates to CASRGALGLAGSDEQFF.

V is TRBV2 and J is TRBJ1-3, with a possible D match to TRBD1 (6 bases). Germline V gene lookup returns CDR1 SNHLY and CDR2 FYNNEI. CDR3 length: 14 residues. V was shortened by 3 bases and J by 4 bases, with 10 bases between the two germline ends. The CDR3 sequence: CASSEGGAGNTIYF. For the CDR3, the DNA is TGTGCCAGCAGTGAGGGGGGCGCAGGAAACACCATATATTTT. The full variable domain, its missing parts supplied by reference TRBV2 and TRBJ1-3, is EPEVTQTPSHQVTQMGQEVILRCVPISNHLYFYWYRQILGQKVEFLVSFYNNEISEKSEIFDDQFSVERPDGSNFTLKIRSTKLEDSAMYFCASSEGGAGNTIYFGEGSWLTVV.

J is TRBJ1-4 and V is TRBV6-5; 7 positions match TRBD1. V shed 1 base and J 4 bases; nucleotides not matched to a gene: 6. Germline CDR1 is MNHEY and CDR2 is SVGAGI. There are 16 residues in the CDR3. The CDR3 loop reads CASSYWTGSFNEKLFF. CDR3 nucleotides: TGTGCCAGCAGTTACTGGACAGGATCTTTTAATGAAAAACTGTTTTTT.

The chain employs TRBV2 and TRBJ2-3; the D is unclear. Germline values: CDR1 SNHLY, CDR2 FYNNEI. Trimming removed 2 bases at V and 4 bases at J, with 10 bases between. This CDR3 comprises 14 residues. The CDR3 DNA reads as TGTGCCAGCAGTGAAATTGGGGATCCAGATACGCAGTATTTT. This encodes CASSEIGDPDTQYF.

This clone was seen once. The CDR3 coding sequence is TGTGCCAGCAGCGTGAGTGGGGGACTAGCGGGTAGACTCTACGAGCAGTACTTC. Its protein product is CASSVSGGLAGRLYEQYF. The chain employs TRBV9 and TRBJ2-7, with 12 nucleotides matching TRBD2. The CDR3 is made up of 18 amino acids. The V and J ends lost 2 bases and 3 bases, in that order; junction bases with no gene match: 12. Germline V CDR1 and CDR2: SGDLS, YYNGEE.

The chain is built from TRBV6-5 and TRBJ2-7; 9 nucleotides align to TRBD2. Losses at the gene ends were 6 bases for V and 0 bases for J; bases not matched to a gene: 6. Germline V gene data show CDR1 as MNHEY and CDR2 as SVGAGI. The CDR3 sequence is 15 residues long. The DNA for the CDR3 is TGTGCCAGCAGAAGGACTAGCGACAGCTCCTACGAGCAGTACTTC. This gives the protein CASRRTSDSSYEQYF.

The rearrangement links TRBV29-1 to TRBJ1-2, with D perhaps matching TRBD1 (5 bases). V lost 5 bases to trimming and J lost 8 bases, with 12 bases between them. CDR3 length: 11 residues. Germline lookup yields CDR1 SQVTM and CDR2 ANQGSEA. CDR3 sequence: CSVWTGAGYTF. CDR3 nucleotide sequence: TGCAGCGTTTGGACCGGGGCGGGCTACACCTTC. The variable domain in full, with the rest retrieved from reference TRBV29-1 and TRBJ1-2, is SAVISQKPSRDICQRGTSLTIQCQVDSQVTMMFWYRQQPGQSLTLIATANQGSEATYESGFVIDKFPISRPNLTFSTLTVSNMSPEDSSIYLCSVWTGAGYTFGSGTRLTVV.

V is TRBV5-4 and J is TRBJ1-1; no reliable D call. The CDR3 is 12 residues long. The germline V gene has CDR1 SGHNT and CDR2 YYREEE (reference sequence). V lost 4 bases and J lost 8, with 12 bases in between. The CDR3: CASSLDEREAFF. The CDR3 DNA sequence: TGTGCCAGCAGCCTGGATGAACGGGAAGCTTTCTTT. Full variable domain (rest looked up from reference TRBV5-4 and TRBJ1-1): ETGVTQSPTHLIKTRGQQVTLRCSSQSGHNTVSWYQQALGQGPQFIFQYYREEENGRGNFPPRFSGLQFPNYSSELNVNALELDDSALYLCASSLDEREAFFGQGTRLTVV.

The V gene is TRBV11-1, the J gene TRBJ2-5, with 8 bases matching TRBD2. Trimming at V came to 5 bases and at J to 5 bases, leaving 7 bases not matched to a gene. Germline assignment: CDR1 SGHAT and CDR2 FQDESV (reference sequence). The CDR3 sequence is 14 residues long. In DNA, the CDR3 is TGTGCCAGCAGCCGCGGGGGGCATGGCGAGACCCAGTACTTC. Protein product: CASSRGGHGETQYF.

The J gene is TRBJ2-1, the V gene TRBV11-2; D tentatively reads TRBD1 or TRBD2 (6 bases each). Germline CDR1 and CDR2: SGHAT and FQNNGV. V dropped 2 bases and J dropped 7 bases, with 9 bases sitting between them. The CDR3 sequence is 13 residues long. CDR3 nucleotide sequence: TGTGCCAGCAGCTTAAGGGGGGTGAATGAGCAGTTCTTC. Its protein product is CASSLRGVNEQFF.

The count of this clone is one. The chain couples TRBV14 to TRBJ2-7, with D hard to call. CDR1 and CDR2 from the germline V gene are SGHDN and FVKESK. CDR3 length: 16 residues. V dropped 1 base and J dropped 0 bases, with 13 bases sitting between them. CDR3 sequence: CASSQVSASPSYEQYF. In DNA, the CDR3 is TGTGCCAGCAGCCAAGTATCGGCCAGTCCCTCCTACGAGCAGTACTTC. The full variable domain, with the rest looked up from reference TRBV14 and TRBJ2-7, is EAGVTQFPSHSVIEKGQTVTLRCDPISGHDNLYWYRRVMGKEIKFLLHFVKESKQDESGMPNNRFLAERTGGTYSTLKVQPAELEDSGVYFCASSQVSASPSYEQYFGPGTRLTVT.